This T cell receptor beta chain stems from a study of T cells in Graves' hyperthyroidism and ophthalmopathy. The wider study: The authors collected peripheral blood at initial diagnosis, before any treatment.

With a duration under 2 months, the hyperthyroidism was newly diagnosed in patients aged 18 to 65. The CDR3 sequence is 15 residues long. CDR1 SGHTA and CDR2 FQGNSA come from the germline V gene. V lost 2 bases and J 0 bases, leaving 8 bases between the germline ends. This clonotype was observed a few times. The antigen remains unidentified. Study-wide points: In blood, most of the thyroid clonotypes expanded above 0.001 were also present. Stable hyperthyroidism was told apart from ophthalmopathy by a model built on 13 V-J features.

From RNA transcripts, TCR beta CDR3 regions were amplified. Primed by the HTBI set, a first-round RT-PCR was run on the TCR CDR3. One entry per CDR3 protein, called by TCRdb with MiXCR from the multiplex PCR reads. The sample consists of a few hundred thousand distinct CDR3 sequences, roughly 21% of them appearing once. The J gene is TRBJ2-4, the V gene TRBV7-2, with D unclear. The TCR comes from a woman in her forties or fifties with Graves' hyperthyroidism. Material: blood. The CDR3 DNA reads TGTGCCAGCAGCTTACTCATAATAGCCAAAAACATTCAGTACTTC. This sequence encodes CASSLLIIAKNIQYF.